The clone carrying this T cell receptor beta chain has at least ten counts. The target antigen is unknown. This sample stems from a study of human T cells and chemical hapten exposure. Study findings and constraints: TCRs exceeding a frequency of 1 in 1000 stayed unchanged under DPC sensitization.

Sample time point: pre-sensitization, week 0. Treatment described: therapeutic diphenylcyclopropenone sensitization with weekly scalp DPC. Sequencing started from total RNA isolated from unfractionated whole blood. MiXCR, run by TCRdb on the RACE reads, gives a single entry per CDR3 protein. The table records around 250,000 distinct CDR3 sequences, about 8.1% of them present only once. This CDR3 region has 14 residues. Germline CDR1 reads SNHLY; CDR2 reads FYNNEI. V was clipped by 5 bases and J by 0 bases, with 8 bases between them. The V and J genes are TRBV2 and TRBJ1-5, with a possible D match to TRBD1 (6 bases). The receptor comes from a woman aged 40 to 55 with alopecia areata. Some clones in this sample may be carry-over from other donors' samples. Material: whole blood, obtained in connection with sensitization to the hapten diphenylcyclopropenone (DPC). The DNA of the CDR3 is TGTGCCAGCAGTCGGACAGCTAGCAATCAGCCCCAGCATTTT. Translating gives CASSRTASNQPQHF.